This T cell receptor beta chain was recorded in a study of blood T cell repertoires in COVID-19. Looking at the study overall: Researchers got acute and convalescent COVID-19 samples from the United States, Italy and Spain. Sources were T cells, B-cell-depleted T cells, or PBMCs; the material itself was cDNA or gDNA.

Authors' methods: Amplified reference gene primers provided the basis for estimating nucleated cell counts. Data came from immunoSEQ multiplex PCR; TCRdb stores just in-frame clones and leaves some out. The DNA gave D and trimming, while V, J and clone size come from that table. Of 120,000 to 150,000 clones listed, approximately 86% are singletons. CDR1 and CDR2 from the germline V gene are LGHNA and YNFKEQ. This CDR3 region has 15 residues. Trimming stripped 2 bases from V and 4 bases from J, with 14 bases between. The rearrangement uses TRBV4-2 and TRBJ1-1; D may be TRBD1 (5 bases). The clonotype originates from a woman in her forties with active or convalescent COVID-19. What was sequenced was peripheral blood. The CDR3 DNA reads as TGTGCCAGCAGCCAACCCGGGGGGGGTGGCACTGAAGCTTTCTTT. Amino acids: CASSQPGGGGTEAFF.